These 8 T cell receptor beta chains came from one sample sequenced in a study of blood T cell repertoires in COVID-19. The method was immunoSEQ multiplex PCR; TCRdb's version includes in-frame clones alone and lacks a portion of them. The sample contains about 140,000 clones, around 80% of which appear only once. Source material: peripheral blood. These TCRs come from a man between 60 and 70 years old with active or convalescent COVID-19.

This clone was counted a few times. V usage is TRBV19 and J usage is TRBJ1-2; 9 bases match TRBD1. V lost 5 bases, J lost 4 bases, and 8 bases stayed unmatched. The CDR3 runs to 15 residues. Looked up from germline, CDR1 is LNHDA and CDR2 is SQIVND (reference sequence). The CDR3 loop reads CASSLEQGARYGYTF. The CDR3 region has the DNA TGTGCCAGTAGTTTGGAACAGGGGGCCCGCTATGGCTACACCTTC.

The rearrangement links TRBV30 to TRBJ1-5; no clear D gene. The germline V and J ends were trimmed by 0 bases and 7 bases, with 16 bases remaining between them. The CDR3 sequence is 15 residues long. Germline V gene data show CDR1 as GTSNPN and CDR2 as SVGIG (reference sequence). The CDR3 is CAWSVDRGGGQPQHF. DNA for the CDR3: TGTGCCTGGAGTGTAGACCGAGGAGGCGGGCAGCCCCAGCATTTT.

The rearrangement links TRBV27 to TRBJ2-2, with 8 bases matching TRBD1. Germline V CDR1 and CDR2: MNHEY, SMNVEV (reference sequence). The trim removed 4 bases at V and 6 bases at J, leaving 4 bases unmatched. The CDR3 runs to 14 residues. CDR3 in amino acids: CASSSGGYAGELFF. The CDR3 DNA sequence: TGTGCCAGCAGTTCAGGGGGCTACGCCGGGGAGCTGTTTTTT.

In DNA, the CDR3 is TGTGCCAGCAGCTTAGCGGCAGGGCCTTCCTACGAGCAGTACTTC. Translated, it gives CASSLAAGPSYEQYF. J is TRBJ2-7 and V is TRBV7-2; weak D call: TRBD1 (5 bases). Per the germline V gene, CDR1 is SGHTA and CDR2 is FQGNSA. V lost 0 bases to trimming and J lost 1 base, with 10 bases between them. The CDR3 has 15 residues.

CDR3 protein: CASSFNQLSKNIQYF. CDR3 DNA: TGTGCCAGCAGCTTCAATCAGTTATCCAAAAACATTCAGTACTTC. J is TRBJ2-4 and V is TRBV11-3, with D unclear. V was clipped by 3 bases and J by 2 bases, with 11 bases between them. The CDR3 runs to 15 residues. Germline CDR1 SGHNT, CDR2 YENEEA. Complete variable domain (other parts from reference TRBV11-3 and TRBJ2-4): EAGVVQSPRYKIIEKKQPVAFWCNPISGHNTLYWYLQNLGQGPELLIRYENEEAVDDSQLPKDRFSAERLKGVDSTLKIQPAELGDSAVYLCASSFNQLSKNIQYFGAGTRLSVL.

The genes are TRBV11-3 and TRBJ2-6, with TRBD2 identical over 7 bases. With 5 bases clipped from V and 2 bases from J, the junction kept 6 bases outside the gene matches. This CDR3 comprises 16 residues. Germline V lookup: CDR1 SGHNT, CDR2 YENEEA. In DNA form, the CDR3 reads TGTGCCAGCAGCGGGGCGGGGGTCGCTGGGGCCAACGTCCTGACTTTC. Its protein is CASSGAGVAGANVLTF.

This clone was counted between two and nine times. The chain has TRBV6-5 and TRBJ2-7; 9 nucleotides line up with TRBD2. V was clipped by 7 bases and J by 3 bases; unmatched bases: 10. There are 15 residues in the CDR3. Per the germline V gene, CDR1 is MNHEY and CDR2 is SVGAGI. The CDR3 spells CASTDGGRGGYEQYV. CDR3 DNA: TGTGCCAGCACCGACGGCGGGAGGGGGGGCTACGAGCAGTACGTC.

The chain recombines TRBV3-1 (or the pseudogene TRBV3-2) with TRBJ2-1; 7 bases line up with TRBD2. This CDR3 has 15 residues. CDR1 and CDR2 (germline): LGHDT, YNNKEL (reference sequence). The V and J ends lost 0 bases and 7 bases, in that order; junction bases with no gene match: 6. The CDR3 protein is CASSQDRGDWNEQFF. The CDR3 coding sequence is TGTGCCAGCAGCCAAGATCGGGGGGACTGGAATGAGCAGTTCTTC.